Sequencing of this TCR beta chain was carried out in a study of blood T cell repertoires in COVID-19. Study in general: Some COVID-19 samples were acute and others convalescent; all came from the United States, Italy and Spain.

Germline assignment: CDR1 SGHTA and CDR2 FQGTGA. The length of the CDR3 is 18 residues. V was clipped by 3 bases and J by 1 base; unmatched bases: 9. The study recruited people aged roughly 18 to 95 years across under 25 US areas. Produced via immunoSEQ multiplex PCR; TCRdb's table is partial and in-frame only. Of 200,000 to 250,000 clones listed, roughly nine tenths are singletons. The chain has TRBV7-3 and TRBJ2-1, with TRBD2 matching over 10 bases. The sample comprised PBMCs or T cells enriched from blood (not recorded which). The TCR sequence derives from a man aged 25 to 40 who had recovered from COVID-19. The CDR3 sequence: CASSLESGGAVSYNEQFF. CDR3 in DNA: TGTGCCAGCAGCTTGGAAAGCGGGGGGGCCGTGTCCTACAATGAGCAGTTCTTC. Full variable domain (missing parts from reference TRBV7-3 and TRBJ2-1): GAGVSQTPSNKVTEKGKYVELRCDPISGHTALYWYRQSLGQGPEFLIYFQGTGAADDSGLPNDRFFAVRPEGSVSTLKIQRTERGDSAVYLCASSLESGGAVSYNEQFFGPGTRLTVL.